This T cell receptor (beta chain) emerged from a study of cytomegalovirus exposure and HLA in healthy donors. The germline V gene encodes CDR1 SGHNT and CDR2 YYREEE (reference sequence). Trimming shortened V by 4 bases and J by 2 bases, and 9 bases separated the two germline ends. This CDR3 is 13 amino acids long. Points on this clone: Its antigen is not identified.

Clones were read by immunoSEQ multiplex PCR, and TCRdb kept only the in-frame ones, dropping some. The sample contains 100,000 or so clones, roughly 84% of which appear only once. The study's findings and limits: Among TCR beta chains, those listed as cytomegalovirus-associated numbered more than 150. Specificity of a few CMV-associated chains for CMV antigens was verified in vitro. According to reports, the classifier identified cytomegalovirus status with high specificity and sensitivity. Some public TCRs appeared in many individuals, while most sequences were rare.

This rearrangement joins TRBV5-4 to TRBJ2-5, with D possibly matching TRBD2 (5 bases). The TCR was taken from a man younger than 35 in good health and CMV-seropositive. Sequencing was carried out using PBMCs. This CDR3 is CASSRTDQETQYF. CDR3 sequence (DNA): TGTGCCAGCAGCAGGACTGATCAAGAGACCCAGTACTTC.